This T cell receptor (beta chain) emerged from a study of Graves' ophthalmopathy and Graves' hyperthyroidism. The ends were cut back, 3 bases at V and 9 bases at J, with 9 bases in the middle. This CDR3 is 11 amino acids long. Per the germline V gene, CDR1 is SGHVT and CDR2 is SQSDAQ. The study amplified TCR beta CDR3 regions using RNA transcripts. HTBI-primed RT-PCR formed the first round, and a multiplex PCR formed the second. TCRdb used MiXCR to reprocess the multiplex PCR reads, holding one entry per CDR3 protein. The sample yields about 700,000 distinct CDR3 sequences, under 50% seen once. The chain recombines TRBV7-4 with TRBJ2-7; no clear D gene. The specimen was peripheral blood. This TCR came from an adult man with Graves' ophthalmopathy. CDR3 DNA: TGTGCCAGCAGCTTTTCCGACGGGCAGTACTTC. Its protein is CASSFSDGQYF.